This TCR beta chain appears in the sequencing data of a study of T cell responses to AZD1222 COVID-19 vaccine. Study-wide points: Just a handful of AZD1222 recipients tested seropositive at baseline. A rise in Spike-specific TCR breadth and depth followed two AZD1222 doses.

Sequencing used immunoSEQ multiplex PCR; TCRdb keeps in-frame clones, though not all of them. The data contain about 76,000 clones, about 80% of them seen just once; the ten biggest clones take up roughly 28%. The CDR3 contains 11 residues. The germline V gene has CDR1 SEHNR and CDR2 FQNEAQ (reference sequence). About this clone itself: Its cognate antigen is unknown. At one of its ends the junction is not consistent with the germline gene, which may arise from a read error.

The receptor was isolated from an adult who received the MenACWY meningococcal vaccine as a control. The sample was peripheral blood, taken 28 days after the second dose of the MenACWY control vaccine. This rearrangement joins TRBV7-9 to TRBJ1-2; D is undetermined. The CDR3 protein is CASRLDNGYTF. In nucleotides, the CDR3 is TGTGCCAGCAGATTAGACAATGGCTACACCTTC.